The 10 T cell receptor beta chains in this list originate from one sample, sequenced in a study of CD8+ T cells in alopecia areata. Reverse transcription of extracted RNA yielded cDNA, which provided the sequencing template. Clones were sequenced by immunoSEQ multiplex PCR, and TCRdb holds only the in-frame ones, with some missing. The table includes roughly 200,000 clones, just over 55% detected once. Sequenced material: CD8+ T cells sorted from blood. The receptors derive from a human donor in good health.

The sample holds a few counts of this clone. The genes are TRBV2 and TRBJ2-5, with D possibly TRBD2 on 5 matching bases. Trimming cost V 2 bases and J 3 bases, with 16 bases left between them. CDR1 SNHLY and CDR2 FYNNEI come from the germline V gene. The length of the CDR3 is 16 residues. The CDR3 loop reads CASSEYRTPSEETQYF. In DNA, the CDR3 is TGTGCCAGCAGTGAATACCGGACTCCATCCGAAGAGACCCAGTACTTC.

Worth noting for this clone: Other DNA sequences within the sample encode an identical CDR3. The chain is built from TRBV19 and TRBJ2-6; 8 nucleotides align to TRBD1. Germline V gives CDR1 LNHDA, CDR2 SQIVND (reference sequence). V trimming: 6 bases; J trimming: 4 bases; junction bases outside the gene matches: 11. This CDR3 contains 17 residues. Here the CDR3 DNA reads TGTGCCAGTAGCCAGAGACAGGGGCGAGGGGGGGCCAACGTCCTGACTTTC. The encoded protein is CASSQRQGRGGANVLTF.

The table lists this clone with a few counts. The CDR3 nucleotides are TGTGCCAGCGGGACTAGCGGGGGGCCAATTTTGGATGAGCAGTTCTTC. Amino acid sequence: CASGTSGGPILDEQFF. J is TRBJ2-1 and V is TRBV11-2, with 15 bases matching TRBD2. Germline loops: CDR1 SGHAT, CDR2 FQNNGV. V shed 8 bases and J 8 bases; nucleotides not matched to a gene: 10. The CDR3 length is 16 residues. The full variable domain, rest sourced from reference TRBV11-2 and TRBJ2-1, is EAGVAQSPRYKIIEKRQSVAFWCNPISGHATLYWYQQILGQGPKLLIQFQNNGVVDDSQLPKDRFSAERLKGVDSTLKIQPAKLEDSAVYLCASGTSGGPILDEQFFGPGTRLTVL.

The V gene is TRBV7-6, the J gene TRBJ2-1; D is ambiguous. The germline CDR1 and CDR2 sequences are SGHVS and FNYEAQ. The length of the CDR3 is 13 residues. The V and J ends lost 1 base and 8 bases respectively, with 9 bases between them. CDR3 in DNA: TGTGCCAGCAGCTTAGGGGTCGTGGATGAGCAGTTCTTC. This codes for CASSLGVVDEQFF.

The chain uses TRBV9 and TRBJ2-7; 12 nucleotides agree with TRBD2. Looked up from germline, CDR1 is SGDLS and CDR2 is YYNGEE. This CDR3 spans 14 amino acids. Trimming at V came to 3 bases and at J to 3 bases, leaving 1 base not matched to a gene. The CDR3 nucleotides are TGTGCCAGCAGCGGACTAGCGGGGGACTACGAGCAGTACTTC. Translation gives CASSGLAGDYEQYF.

The table lists this clone with a few counts. The rearrangement links TRBV2 to TRBJ1-5; D uncertain. With 7 bases removed from V and 2 bases from J, the gap between germline ends came to 9 bases. CDR3 length equals 13 residues. Germline CDR1 is SNHLY and CDR2 is FYNNEI. DNA of the CDR3: TGTGCCAGCAAGAGTGAGGGCAATCAGCCCCAGCATTTT. Protein product: CASKSEGNQPQHF.

The V call is TRBV6-1, the J call TRBJ2-7; D gene unclear. This CDR3 is built from 14 residues. V was clipped by 2 bases and J by 3 bases, with 11 bases between them. Germline loops: CDR1 MNHNS, CDR2 SASEGT. The CDR3 loop reads CASSEQGIRYEQYF. The CDR3 bases are TGTGCCAGCAGTGAACAAGGGATTCGCTACGAGCAGTACTTC.

This clone has only one observation. The chain uses TRBV6-5 and TRBJ1-1; 8 nucleotides match TRBD1. The CDR3 consists of 15 residues. J lost 1 base, V lost 5 bases, and 6 bases had no gene match. Per germline, CDR1 MNHEY and CDR2 SVGAGI. As DNA, the CDR3 is TGTGCCAGCAGTCTCCAGGGGACAGGGAACACTGAAGCTTTCTTT. Its translation: CASSLQGTGNTEAFF.

The chain carries TRBV9 and TRBJ2-7, with D uncertain. The V gene lost 0 bases and the J gene lost 2 bases, with 12 bases spanning the gap. CDR3 size: 15 residues. Germline V gives CDR1 SGDLS, CDR2 YYNGEE. For the CDR3, the DNA is TGTGCCAGCAGCGTAGACAGATCCGAAACCTACGAGCAGTACTTC. It codes for CASSVDRSETYEQYF.

This chain connects TRBV4-2 to TRBJ1-1; D is perhaps TRBD1 (6 bases). Germline loops: CDR1 LGHNA, CDR2 YNFKEQ. CDR3 size: 14 residues. The V end was cut by 6 bases, the J end by 3 bases, with 14 bases between. The DNA of the CDR3 is TGTGCCAGCAGTCCAACAGGGCTCGACACTGAAGCTTTCTTT. Translation gives CASSPTGLDTEAFF.